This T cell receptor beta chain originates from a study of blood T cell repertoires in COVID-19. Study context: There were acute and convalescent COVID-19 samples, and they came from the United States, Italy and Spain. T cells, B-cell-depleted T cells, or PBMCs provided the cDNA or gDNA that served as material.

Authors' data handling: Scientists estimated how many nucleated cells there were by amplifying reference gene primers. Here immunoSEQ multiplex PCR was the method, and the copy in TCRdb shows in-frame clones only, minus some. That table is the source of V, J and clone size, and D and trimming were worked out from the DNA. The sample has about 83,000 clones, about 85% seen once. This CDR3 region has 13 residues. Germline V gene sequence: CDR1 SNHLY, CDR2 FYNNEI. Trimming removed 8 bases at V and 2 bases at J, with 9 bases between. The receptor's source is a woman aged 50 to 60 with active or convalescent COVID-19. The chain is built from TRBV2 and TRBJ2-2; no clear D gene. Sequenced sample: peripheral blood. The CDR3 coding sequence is TGTGCCAGCGGTCTTAGTAACACCGGGGAGCTGTTTTTT. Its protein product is CASGLSNTGELFF.